This TCR beta chain comes out of a study of blood T cell repertoires in COVID-19. The germline CDR1 and CDR2 sequences are LGHNA and YNFKEQ. V shed 3 bases and J shed 4 bases, with 13 bases lying between them. The CDR3 runs 16 residues. The assay was immunoSEQ multiplex PCR, and TCRdb's table has in-frame clones only and misses some. The table includes around 34,000 clones, 83% detected once. This clone has a single count. This TCR derives from a man over 45 with acute or convalescent COVID-19. Sample: peripheral blood. The gene calls are TRBV4-2 and TRBJ1-6; D gene unclear. CDR3: CASSQARPGYNSPLHF. The DNA of the CDR3 is TGTGCCAGCAGCCAGGCTAGACCGGGTTATAATTCACCCCTCCACTTT.